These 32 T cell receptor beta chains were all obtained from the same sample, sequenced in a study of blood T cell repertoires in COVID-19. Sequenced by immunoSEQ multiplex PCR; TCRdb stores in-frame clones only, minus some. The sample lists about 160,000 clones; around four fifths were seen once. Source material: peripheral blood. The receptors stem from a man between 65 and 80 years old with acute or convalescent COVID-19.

CDR3 amino acids: CASGLVLTGDSNQPQHF. In DNA, the CDR3 is TGTGCTAGTGGTTTGGTACTCACAGGGGATAGCAATCAGCCCCAGCATTTT. The V gene is TRBV12-5, the J gene TRBJ1-5; 7 bases are shared with TRBD1. Germline-derived CDR1 and CDR2 are LGHNT and FRNRAP. The length of the CDR3 is 17 residues. V shed 0 bases, J shed 0 bases, and the junction held 5 bases outside the gene matches.

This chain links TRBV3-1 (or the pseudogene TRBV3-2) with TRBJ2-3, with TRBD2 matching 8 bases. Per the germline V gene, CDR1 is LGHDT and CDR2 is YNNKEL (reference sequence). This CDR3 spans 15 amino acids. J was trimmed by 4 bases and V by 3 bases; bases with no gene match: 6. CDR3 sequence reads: CASSQAGTSADTQYF. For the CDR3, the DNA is TGTGCCAGCAGCCAGGCCGGGACTAGTGCAGATACGCAGTATTTT.

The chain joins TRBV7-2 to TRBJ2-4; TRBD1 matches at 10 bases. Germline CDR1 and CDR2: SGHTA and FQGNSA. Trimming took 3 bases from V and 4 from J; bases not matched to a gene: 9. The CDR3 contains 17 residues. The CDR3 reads CASSFDSGQGPKNIQYF. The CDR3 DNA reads TGTGCCAGCAGCTTTGATTCGGGACAGGGGCCTAAAAACATTCAGTACTTC.

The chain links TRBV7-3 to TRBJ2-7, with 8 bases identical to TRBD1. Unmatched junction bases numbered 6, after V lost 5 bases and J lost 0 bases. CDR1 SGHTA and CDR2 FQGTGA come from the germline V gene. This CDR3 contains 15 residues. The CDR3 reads CASSLTGGPSYEQYF. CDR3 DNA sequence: TGTGCCAGCAGCCTTACAGGGGGTCCCTCCTACGAGCAGTACTTC. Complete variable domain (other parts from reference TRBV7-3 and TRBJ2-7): GAGVSQTPSNKVTEKGKYVELRCDPISGHTALYWYRQSLGQGPEFLIYFQGTGAADDSGLPNDRFFAVRPEGSVSTLKIQRTERGDSAVYLCASSLTGGPSYEQYFGPGTRLTVT.

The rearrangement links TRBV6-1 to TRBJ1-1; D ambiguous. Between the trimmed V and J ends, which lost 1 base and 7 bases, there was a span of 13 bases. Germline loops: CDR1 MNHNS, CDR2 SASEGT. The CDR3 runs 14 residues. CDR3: CASSEVSPEIEAFF. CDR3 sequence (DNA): TGTGCCAGCAGTGAAGTGTCCCCGGAGATTGAAGCTTTCTTT.

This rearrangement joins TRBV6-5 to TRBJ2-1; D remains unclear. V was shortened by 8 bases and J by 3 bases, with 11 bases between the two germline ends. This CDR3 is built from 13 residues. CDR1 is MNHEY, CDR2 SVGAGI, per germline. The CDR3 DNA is TGTGCCAGCCGCGTGGGCCTCTACAATGAGCAGTTCTTC. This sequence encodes CASRVGLYNEQFF.

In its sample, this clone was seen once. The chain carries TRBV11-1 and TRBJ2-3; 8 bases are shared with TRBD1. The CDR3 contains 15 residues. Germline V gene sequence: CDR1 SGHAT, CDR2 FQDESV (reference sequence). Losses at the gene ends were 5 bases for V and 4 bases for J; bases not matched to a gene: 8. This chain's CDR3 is CASSLDRGSADTQYF. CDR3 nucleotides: TGTGCCAGCAGCCTCGACAGGGGATCGGCAGATACGCAGTATTTT. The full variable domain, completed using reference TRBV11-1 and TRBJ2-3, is EAEVAQSPRYKITEKSQAVAFWCDPISGHATLYWYRQILGQGPELLVQFQDESVVDDSQLPKDRFSAERLKGVDSTLKIQPAELGDSAMYLCASSLDRGSADTQYFGPGTRLTVL.

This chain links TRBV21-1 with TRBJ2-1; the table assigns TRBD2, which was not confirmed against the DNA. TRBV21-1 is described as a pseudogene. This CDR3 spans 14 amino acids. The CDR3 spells CASSKLSGSNEQFF. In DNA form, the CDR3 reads TGTGCCAGCAGCAAATTAAGCGGGAGTAATGAGCAGTTCTTC.

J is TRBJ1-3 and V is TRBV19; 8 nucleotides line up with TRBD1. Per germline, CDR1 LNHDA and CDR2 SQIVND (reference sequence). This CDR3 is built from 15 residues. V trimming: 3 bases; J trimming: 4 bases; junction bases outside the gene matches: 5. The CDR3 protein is CASSIQGAGGNTIYF. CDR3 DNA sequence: TGTGCCAGTAGTATCCAGGGGGCTGGAGGAAACACCATATATTTT.

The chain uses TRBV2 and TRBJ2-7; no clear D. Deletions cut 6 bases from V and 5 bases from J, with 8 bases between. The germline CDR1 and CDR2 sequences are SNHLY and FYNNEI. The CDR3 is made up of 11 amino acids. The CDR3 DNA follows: TGTGCCAGCAGGGTGTCTAACGAGCAGTACTTC. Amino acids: CASRVSNEQYF.

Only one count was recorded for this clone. DNA of the CDR3: TGTGTCAGAAGCTTAGTCTGTAGCGGGAAAGAGACCCAGTACTTC. This translates into CVRSLVCSGKETQYF. This rearrangement joins TRBV7-5 to TRBJ2-5; the table assigns TRBD2, which was not confirmed against the DNA. TRBV7-5 is classified as a pseudogene. The length of the CDR3 is 15 residues.

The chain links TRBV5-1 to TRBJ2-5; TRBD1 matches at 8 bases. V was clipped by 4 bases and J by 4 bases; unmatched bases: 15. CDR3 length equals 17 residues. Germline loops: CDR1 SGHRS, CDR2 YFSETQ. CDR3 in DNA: TGCGCCAGCAGCCCCTCAATGCCGGGACAGGCGGGAGAGACCCAGTACTTC. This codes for CASSPSMPGQAGETQYF.

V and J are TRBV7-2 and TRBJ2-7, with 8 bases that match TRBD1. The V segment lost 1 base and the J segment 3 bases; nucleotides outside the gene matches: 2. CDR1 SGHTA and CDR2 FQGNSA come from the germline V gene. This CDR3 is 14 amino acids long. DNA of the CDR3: TGTGCCAGCAGCTTAGGGACAGGGAACTACGAGCAGTACTTC. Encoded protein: CASSLGTGNYEQYF.

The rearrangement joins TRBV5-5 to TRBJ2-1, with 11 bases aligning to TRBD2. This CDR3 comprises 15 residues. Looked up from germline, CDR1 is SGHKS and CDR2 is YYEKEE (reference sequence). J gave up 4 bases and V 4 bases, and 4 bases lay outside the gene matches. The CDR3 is CASSPRLAGYNEQFF. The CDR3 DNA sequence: TGTGCCAGCAGCCCGAGACTAGCGGGATACAATGAGCAGTTCTTC. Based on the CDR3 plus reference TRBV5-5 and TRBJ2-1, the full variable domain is DAGVTQSPTHLIKTRGQQVTLRCSPISGHKSVSWYQQVLGQGPQFIFQYYEKEERGRGNFPDRFSARQFPNYSSELNVNALLLGDSALYLCASSPRLAGYNEQFFGPGTRLTVL.

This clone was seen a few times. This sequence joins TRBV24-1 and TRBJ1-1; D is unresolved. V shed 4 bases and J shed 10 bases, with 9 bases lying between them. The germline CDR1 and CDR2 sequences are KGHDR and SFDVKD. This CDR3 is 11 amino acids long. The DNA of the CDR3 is TGTGCCACCAGTGACGCATCAGTAGCTTTCTTT. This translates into CATSDASVAFF.

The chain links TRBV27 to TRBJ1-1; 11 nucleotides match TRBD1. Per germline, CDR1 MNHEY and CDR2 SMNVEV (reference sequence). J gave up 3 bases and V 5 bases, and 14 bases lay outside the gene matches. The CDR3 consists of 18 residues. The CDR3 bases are TGTGCCAGCAGTCCTGCTTGGACAGGGGGCGGCGGGTACACTGAAGCTTTCTTT. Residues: CASSPAWTGGGGYTEAFF.

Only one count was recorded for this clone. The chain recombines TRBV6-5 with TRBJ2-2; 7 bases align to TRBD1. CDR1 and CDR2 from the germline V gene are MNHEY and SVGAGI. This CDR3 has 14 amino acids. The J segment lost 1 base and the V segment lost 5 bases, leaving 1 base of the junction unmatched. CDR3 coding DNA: TGTGCCAGCAGTCGGACAGGGAACACCGGGGAGCTGTTTTTT. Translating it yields CASSRTGNTGELFF.

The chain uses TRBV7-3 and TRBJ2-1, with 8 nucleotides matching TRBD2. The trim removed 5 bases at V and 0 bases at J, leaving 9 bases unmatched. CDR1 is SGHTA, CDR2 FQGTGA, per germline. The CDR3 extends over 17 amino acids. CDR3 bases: TGTGCCAGCAGCCCAGGACTAGCTGAGAGCTCCTACAATGAGCAGTTCTTC. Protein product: CASSPGLAESSYNEQFF.

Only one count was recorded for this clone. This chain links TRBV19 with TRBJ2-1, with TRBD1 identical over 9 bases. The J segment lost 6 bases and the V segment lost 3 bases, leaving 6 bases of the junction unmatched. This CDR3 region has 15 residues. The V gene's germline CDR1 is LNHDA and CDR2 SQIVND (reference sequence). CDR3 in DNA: TGTGCCAGTAGTATTAGGACAGGGGAGGGCAATGAGCAGTTCTTC. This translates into CASSIRTGEGNEQFF.

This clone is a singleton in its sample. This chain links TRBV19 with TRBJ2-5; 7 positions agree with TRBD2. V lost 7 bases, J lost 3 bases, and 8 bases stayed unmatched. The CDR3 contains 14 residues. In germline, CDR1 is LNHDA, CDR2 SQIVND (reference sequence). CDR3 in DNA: TGTGCCAGTAACCCCCAGGGACTAAAAGAGACCCAGTACTTC. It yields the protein CASNPQGLKETQYF.

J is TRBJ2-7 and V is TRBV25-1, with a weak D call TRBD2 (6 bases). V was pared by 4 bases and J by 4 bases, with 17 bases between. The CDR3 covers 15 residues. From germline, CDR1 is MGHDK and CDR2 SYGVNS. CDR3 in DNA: TGTGCCAGCAGTGGGGCTCGGGGGTTTAGGTACGAGCAGTACTTC. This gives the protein CASSGARGFRYEQYF.

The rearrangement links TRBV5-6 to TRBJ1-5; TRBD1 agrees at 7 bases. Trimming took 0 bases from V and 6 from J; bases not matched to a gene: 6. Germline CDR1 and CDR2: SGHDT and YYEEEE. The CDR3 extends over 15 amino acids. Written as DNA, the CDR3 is TGTGCCAGCAGCTTGGGACAGGGAAGAATTCAGCCCCAGCATTTT. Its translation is CASSLGQGRIQPQHF.

The CDR3 sequence: CASSPPRPGRVNTEAFF. The CDR3 DNA reads as TGTGCCAGCAGTCCTCCAAGACCTGGCAGGGTGAACACTGAAGCTTTCTTT. V usage is TRBV6-6 and J usage is TRBJ1-1; D may be TRBD1 (5 bases). Germline lookup yields CDR1 MNHNY and CDR2 SVGAGI (reference sequence). The CDR3 has 17 residues. V was clipped by 5 bases and J by 0 bases, with 19 bases between them.

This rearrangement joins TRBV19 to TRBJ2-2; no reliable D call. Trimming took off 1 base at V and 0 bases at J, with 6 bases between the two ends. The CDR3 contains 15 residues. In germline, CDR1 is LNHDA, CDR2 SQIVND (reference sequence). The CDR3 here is CASSIGQANTGELFF. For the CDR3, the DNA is TGTGCCAGTAGTATAGGTCAGGCGAACACCGGGGAGCTGTTTTTT.

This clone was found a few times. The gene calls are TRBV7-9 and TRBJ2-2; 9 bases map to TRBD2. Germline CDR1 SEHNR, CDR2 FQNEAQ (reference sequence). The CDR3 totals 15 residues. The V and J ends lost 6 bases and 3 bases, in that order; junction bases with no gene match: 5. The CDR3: CASRRGGAHTGELFF. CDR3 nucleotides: TGTGCCAGCAGACGCGGGGGGGCGCACACCGGGGAGCTGTTTTTT.

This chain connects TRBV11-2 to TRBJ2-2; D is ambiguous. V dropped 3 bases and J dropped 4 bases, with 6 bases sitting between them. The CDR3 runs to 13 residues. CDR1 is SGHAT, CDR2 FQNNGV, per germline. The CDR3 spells CASSFPGTGELFF. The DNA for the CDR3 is TGTGCCAGCAGCTTCCCCGGCACCGGGGAGCTGTTTTTT.

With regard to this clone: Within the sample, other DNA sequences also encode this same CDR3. CDR3 loop: CASSFQGNTEAFF. For the CDR3, the DNA is TGCGCCAGCAGCTTTCAGGGAAACACTGAAGCTTTCTTT. The rearrangement joins TRBV5-1 to TRBJ1-1; D is possibly TRBD1 (5 bases). The CDR3 has 13 amino acids. CDR1 is SGHRS and CDR2 is YFSETQ in the germline V gene. The V and J ends lost 2 bases and 2 bases respectively, with 7 bases between them. The whole variable domain, remainder taken from reference TRBV5-1 and TRBJ1-1, is KAGVTQTPRYLIKTRGQQVTLSCSPISGHRSVSWYQQTPGQGLQFLFEYFSETQRNKGNFPGRFSGRQFSNSRSEMNVSTLELGDSALYLCASSFQGNTEAFFGQGTRLTVV.

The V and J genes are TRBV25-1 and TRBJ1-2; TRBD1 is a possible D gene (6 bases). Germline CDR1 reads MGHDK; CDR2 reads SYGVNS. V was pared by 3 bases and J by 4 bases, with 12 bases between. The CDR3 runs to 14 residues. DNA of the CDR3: TGTGCCAGCAGTGACTCCTCAGGGGTCTATGGCTACACCTTC. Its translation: CASSDSSGVYGYTF.

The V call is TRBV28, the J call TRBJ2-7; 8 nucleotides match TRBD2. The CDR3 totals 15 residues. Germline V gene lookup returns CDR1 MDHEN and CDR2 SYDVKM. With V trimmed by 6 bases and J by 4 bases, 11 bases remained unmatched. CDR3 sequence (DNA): TGTGCCAGCAGATCGGGACTAGTATCTCGGTACGAGCAGTACTTC. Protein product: CASRSGLVSRYEQYF. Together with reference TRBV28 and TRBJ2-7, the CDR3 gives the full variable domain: DVKVTQSSRYLVKRTGEKVFLECVQDMDHENMFWYRQDPGLGLRLIYFSYDVKMKEKGDIPEGYSVSREKKERFSLILESASTNQTSMYLCASRSGLVSRYEQYFGPGTRLTVT.

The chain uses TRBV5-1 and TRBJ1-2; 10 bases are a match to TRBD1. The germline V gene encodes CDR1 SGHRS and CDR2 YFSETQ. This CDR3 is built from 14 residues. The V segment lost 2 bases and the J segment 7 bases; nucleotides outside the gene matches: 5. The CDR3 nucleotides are TGCGCCAGCAGCTTCGGGACAGGGGCTGGTGGCTACACCTTC. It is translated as CASSFGTGAGGYTF.

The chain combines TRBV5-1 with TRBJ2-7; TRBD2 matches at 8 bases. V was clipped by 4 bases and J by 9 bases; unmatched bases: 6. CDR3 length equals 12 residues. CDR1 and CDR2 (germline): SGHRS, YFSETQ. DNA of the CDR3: TGCGCCAGCAGCCGGGGGGGCAGCGTGCAGTACTTC. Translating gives CASSRGGSVQYF.

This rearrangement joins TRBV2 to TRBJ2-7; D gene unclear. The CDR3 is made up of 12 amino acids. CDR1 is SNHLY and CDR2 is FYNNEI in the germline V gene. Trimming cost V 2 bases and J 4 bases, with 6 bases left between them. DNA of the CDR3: TGTGCCAGCAGTGAATCCAGGTACGAGCAGTACTTC. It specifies CASSESRYEQYF. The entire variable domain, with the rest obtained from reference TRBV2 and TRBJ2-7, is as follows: EPEVTQTPSHQVTQMGQEVILRCVPISNHLYFYWYRQILGQKVEFLVSFYNNEISEKSEIFDDQFSVERPDGSNFTLKIRSTKLEDSAMYFCASSESRYEQYFGPGTRLTVT.